This paragraph covers one TCR beta chain sequence. Sequencing was performed with immunoSEQ multiplex PCR; in TCRdb, only in-frame clones are kept and a portion is missing. The sample has some 90,000 clones, roughly 86% seen once. This entry is derived from a study of OX40 agonist ivuxolimab in advanced cancers. In germline, CDR1 is MGHRA, CDR2 YSYEKL. V gave up 2 bases and J gave up 5 bases; unmatched junction bases: 6. This CDR3 region has 16 residues. The source was CD4+ or CD8+ T cells sorted from blood, collected in a trial of the OX40 agonist ivuxolimab. The sequence came from an adult with an advanced solid tumor such as melanoma, head and neck, liver or kidney cancer. The chain uses TRBV4-1 and TRBJ2-2, with 9 bases fitting TRBD1. CDR3 sequence (DNA): TGCGCCAGCAGCCAAAACAGGGGGCCGGTTACCGGGGAGCTGTTTTTT. Translating gives CASSQNRGPVTGELFF.